The entry that follows covers one T cell receptor beta chain sequence. Antigen specificity is unknown. A read error may explain this, as a much larger clone is one base away. After removal of 1 base from V and 9 bases from J, the junction contained 16 bases not matched to a gene. This CDR3 has 19 amino acids. Germline V gene data show CDR1 as MNHEY and CDR2 as SMNVEV (reference sequence). Each CDR3 protein gets one entry after TCRdb re-called the 5' RACE reads with MiXCR. The sample lists about 800,000 distinct CDR3 sequences; about 11% were seen once. The sample is drawn from a study of CD8 T cells in ankylosing spondylitis. Study-wide results and caveats: Blood of patients with ankylosing spondylitis appeared to be characterized by a TCR beta motif of eight highly homologous variants.

The specimen sequenced was blood, either unsorted or a sorted T cell fraction (not recorded which). This receptor was taken from a male donor with ankylosing spondylitis. This sequence joins TRBV27 and TRBJ2-2; 11 nucleotides agree with TRBD1. Written as DNA, the CDR3 is TGTGCCAGCAGTTTATTCTGGGACAGGGGGATTACGGAGACCAGGGAGCTGTTTTTT. Amino acids: CASSLFWDRGITETRELFF.